These 24 T cell receptor beta chains share one sample of origin, sequenced in a study of cytomegalovirus exposure and HLA in healthy donors. 60 Vbeta and 13 Jbeta primers were used in PCR. Measured with immunoSEQ multiplex PCR; TCRdb has only the in-frame clones, and not every one. The sample records 93,000 or so clones, about 71% being singletons. The sequenced sample was PBMCs. These TCRs come from a woman in her 50s in good health and CMV-seronegative.

V and J are TRBV9 and TRBJ2-5, with 10 bases fitting TRBD2. The germline gives CDR1 SGDLS, CDR2 YYNGEE. The trim removed 0 bases at V and 4 bases at J, leaving 6 bases unmatched. The CDR3 consists of 16 residues. In nucleotides, the CDR3 is TGTGCCAGCAGCGTAGGGAGCGGGGGGGCCGGAGAGACCCAGTACTTC. This translates into CASSVGSGGAGETQYF.

This clone was counted only a few times. The chain combines TRBV2 with TRBJ2-1; weak D call: TRBD1 (5 bases). From germline, CDR1 is SNHLY and CDR2 FYNNEI. Trimming took off 3 bases at V and 7 bases at J, with 13 bases between the two ends. This CDR3 spans 14 amino acids. The CDR3: CASSETVLTNEQFF. Written as DNA, the CDR3 is TGTGCCAGCAGTGAGACAGTCCTTACTAATGAGCAGTTCTTC.

The rearrangement joins TRBV5-1 to TRBJ1-4; no definite D call. CDR1 and CDR2 from the germline V gene are SGHRS and YFSETQ. V dropped 5 bases and J dropped 4 bases, with 9 bases sitting between them. The CDR3 runs 13 residues. The CDR3 reads CASRAGYNEKLFF. In nucleotides, the CDR3 is TGCGCCAGCAGGGCGGGATATAATGAAAAACTGTTTTTT.

The chain is built from TRBV5-1 and TRBJ2-1; 9 bases map to TRBD2. CDR3 length: 15 amino acids. Trimming removed 0 bases from V and 8 bases from J; junction bases left unmatched: 6. Germline CDR1 is SGHRS and CDR2 is YFSETQ. The CDR3 spells CASSLGGRVVDEQFF. The CDR3 nucleotides read TGCGCCAGCAGCTTGGGCGGGAGGGTCGTGGATGAGCAGTTCTTC.

The gene calls are TRBV4-3 and TRBJ1-4, with 10 bases aligning to TRBD1. Germline CDR1 and CDR2: LGHNA and YSLEER. With V trimmed by 2 bases and J by 6 bases, 9 bases remained unmatched. The CDR3 covers 17 residues. CDR3 residues: CASSQFPPGTGDEKLFF. CDR3 bases: TGCGCCAGCAGCCAATTTCCTCCCGGGACAGGGGATGAAAAACTGTTTTTT.

This chain connects TRBV2 to TRBJ2-5; 10 bases line up with TRBD2. The CDR3 runs to 14 residues. The V segment lost 8 bases and the J segment 5 bases; nucleotides outside the gene matches: 8. Germline-derived CDR1 and CDR2 are SNHLY and FYNNEI. The CDR3 reads CASFLTSGAETQYF. The CDR3 DNA reads TGTGCCAGCTTCCTTACTAGCGGGGCGGAGACCCAGTACTTC.

J is TRBJ2-3 and V is TRBV6-6; a possible D gene is TRBD1 (7 bases). CDR1 and CDR2 (germline): MNHNY, SVGAGI (reference sequence). Trimming removed 2 bases from V and 4 bases from J, with 10 bases in between. This CDR3 spans 14 amino acids. DNA for the CDR3: TGTGCCAGCAGTTACCAGGGGGGCCCAGATACGCAGTATTTT. Amino acid sequence: CASSYQGGPDTQYF.

CDR3 DNA: TGTGCCAGCAGCCCCGAGGGGACTAGCGGGACGTACACAGATACGCAGTATTTT. This translates into CASSPEGTSGTYTDTQYF. This rearrangement joins TRBV7-9 to TRBJ2-3, with TRBD2 identical over 13 bases. The CDR3 has 18 amino acids. Germline V gives CDR1 SEHNR, CDR2 FQNEAQ (reference sequence). V was pared by 5 bases and J by 2 bases, with 10 bases of the junction left unmatched.

The chain is built from TRBV27 and TRBJ1-1; tentatively, D is TRBD1 (5 bases). V gave up 3 bases and J gave up 1 base, with 6 bases separating them. Germline loops: CDR1 MNHEY, CDR2 SMNVEV (reference sequence). This CDR3 is built from 13 residues. CDR3 in amino acids: CASSFTGNTEAFF. CDR3 nucleotides: TGTGCCAGCAGTTTTACAGGGAACACTGAAGCTTTCTTT.

The chain employs TRBV29-1 and TRBJ2-5, with D uncertain. The V gene lost 6 bases and the J gene lost 5 bases, with 13 bases spanning the gap. Germline assignment: CDR1 SQVTM and CDR2 ANQGSEA. The CDR3 runs to 12 residues. The CDR3 nucleotides are TGCAGCGTCGGCATAGGAGTGGAGACCCAGTACTTC. This translates into CSVGIGVETQYF.

The chain employs TRBV2 and TRBJ1-6, with 8 bases matching TRBD1. The CDR3 is 15 residues long. Trimming took 7 bases from V and 4 from J; bases not matched to a gene: 6. Germline CDR1 is SNHLY and CDR2 is FYNNEI. DNA for the CDR3: TGTGCCAGCACCCGAGGACAGGGATATAATTCACCCCTCCACTTT. Its protein product is CASTRGQGYNSPLHF.

The V and J genes are TRBV5-6 and TRBJ1-6; D remains ambiguous. The germline gives CDR1 SGHDT, CDR2 YYEEEE. This CDR3 has 15 residues. V lost 3 bases and J lost 0, with 7 bases in between. The DNA for the CDR3 is TGTGCCAGCAGCTCGGAGAGCTCCTATAATTCACCCCTCCACTTT. As protein: CASSSESSYNSPLHF.

The chain carries TRBV11-1 and TRBJ1-1; 9 bases match TRBD1. The germline V gene has CDR1 SGHAT and CDR2 FQDESV (reference sequence). Germline trimming cut 6 bases from V and 4 bases from J; bases unmatched to any gene: 6. The CDR3 consists of 14 residues. For the CDR3, the DNA is TGTGCCAGCAGAATACAGGGGGCGAGCACTGAAGCTTTCTTT. It translates to CASRIQGASTEAFF.

The V gene is TRBV28, the J gene TRBJ2-2, with TRBD2 matching 12 bases. The germline V gene encodes CDR1 MDHEN and CDR2 SYDVKM. The CDR3 sequence is 17 residues long. Trimming took 2 bases from V and 3 from J; bases not matched to a gene: 4. CDR3 in DNA: TGTGCCAGCAGTTTAAGACTAGCGGGAGTAGACACCGGGGAGCTGTTTTTT. Translation: CASSLRLAGVDTGELFF.

This clone was observed a handful of times. CDR3 coding DNA: TGTGCCAGCATCCCCGGGGGCGGGAGCTATGGCTACACCTTC. Amino acid sequence: CASIPGGGSYGYTF. The chain is built from TRBV5-6 and TRBJ1-2; a weak D match, TRBD1 (6 bases). The ends were cut back, 6 bases at V and 4 bases at J, with 16 bases in the middle. Looked up from germline, CDR1 is SGHDT and CDR2 is YYEEEE. CDR3 length equals 14 residues.

The genes are TRBV19 and TRBJ2-2; no firm D call. The germline V gene encodes CDR1 LNHDA and CDR2 SQIVND (reference sequence). Trimming removed 8 bases from V and 6 bases from J, with 7 bases in between. The CDR3 is 11 amino acids. CDR3 nucleotides: TGTGCCAGTTCCCGCGCCGGGGAGCTGTTTTTT. It codes for CASSRAGELFF.

With respect to this clone: Other DNA sequences of this sample code for an identical CDR3. The chain uses TRBV6-6 and TRBJ2-5; possible D gene TRBD2, 5 bases. The CDR3 extends over 11 amino acids. Deletions cut 4 bases from V and 5 bases from J, with 5 bases between. CDR1 and CDR2 from the germline V gene are MNHNY and SVGAGI (reference sequence). The CDR3 protein is CASSSGETQYF. CDR3 bases: TGTGCCAGCAGTTCGGGGGAGACCCAGTACTTC.

This clone was seen only a few times. The rearrangement joins TRBV11-3 to TRBJ2-1, with 8 bases fitting TRBD1. Germline V CDR1 and CDR2: SGHNT, YENEEA. The CDR3 totals 15 residues. The junction had 7 bases not matched to a gene; V was cut back by 7 bases and J by 2 bases. Here the CDR3 DNA reads TGTGCCAGCAAACATGACAGGGGAGCCTACAATGAGCAGTTCTTC. This encodes CASKHDRGAYNEQFF.

CDR3 bases: TGTGCCAGCAGCTTAGCTCTCGGAGGGGCGGGTGAAGCTTTCTTT. Amino acids: CASSLALGGAGEAFF. The rearrangement uses TRBV7-9 and TRBJ1-1; tentatively, D is TRBD1 (5 bases). Germline-derived CDR1 and CDR2 are SEHNR and FQNEAQ (reference sequence). Trimming took 0 bases from V and 7 from J, leaving 15 bases between them. There are 15 residues in the CDR3.

This chain joins TRBV6-5 and TRBJ2-5, with 8 bases aligning to TRBD1. The J segment lost 1 base and the V segment lost 2 bases, leaving 0 bases of the junction unmatched. This CDR3 contains 14 residues. Germline V gene lookup returns CDR1 MNHEY and CDR2 SVGAGI. The CDR3 loop reads CASSYGTGQETQYF. CDR3 sequence (DNA): TGTGCCAGCAGTTACGGGACAGGCCAAGAGACCCAGTACTTC.

This clone was seen more than once but under ten times. The chain has TRBV6-6 and TRBJ2-1; 8 positions match TRBD2. Looked up from germline, CDR1 is MNHNY and CDR2 is SVGAGI (reference sequence). The CDR3 consists of 16 residues. The V segment lost 0 bases and the J segment 5 bases; nucleotides outside the gene matches: 6. As DNA, the CDR3 is TGTGCCAGCAGTTACTCGATATTTAGCGGGAACAATGAGCAGTTCTTC. Its translation is CASSYSIFSGNNEQFF.

The rearrangement links TRBV5-8 to TRBJ2-7; weak D call: TRBD2 (5 bases). Trimming left V 7 bases short and J 5 bases short, with 19 bases between. The CDR3 sequence is 14 residues long. Germline V lookup: CDR1 SGHTS, CDR2 YDEGEE. In DNA form, the CDR3 reads TGTGCCAGCCCTACCTCGAGGATGGAGGACGAGCAGTACTTC. It yields the protein CASPTSRMEDEQYF.

The chain couples TRBV4-1 to TRBJ1-2; D may be TRBD1 (6 bases). The CDR3 is 15 amino acids. V gave up 0 bases and J gave up 4 bases, with 12 bases separating them. Germline V gene data show CDR1 as MGHRA and CDR2 as YSYEKL. CDR3 DNA sequence: TGCGCCAGCAGCCAAGACAGGGGCGGATTCTATGGCTACACCTTC. Protein: CASSQDRGGFYGYTF.

About this clone itself: Additional DNA sequences in this sample encode the identical CDR3. The chain has TRBV14 and TRBJ1-1; D unresolved. The V and J ends lost 1 base and 0 bases respectively, with 9 bases between them. CDR1 and CDR2 from the germline V gene are SGHDN and FVKESK. CDR3 length equals 15 residues. The CDR3: CASSQVGGLNTEAFF. DNA of the CDR3: TGTGCCAGCAGCCAAGTTGGAGGGCTGAACACTGAAGCTTTCTTT. The variable domain in full, with the rest retrieved from reference TRBV14 and TRBJ1-1, is EAGVTQFPSHSVIEKGQTVTLRCDPISGHDNLYWYRRVMGKEIKFLLHFVKESKQDESGMPNNRFLAERTGGTYSTLKVQPAELEDSGVYFCASSQVGGLNTEAFFGQGTRLTVV.